This T cell receptor beta chain was sequenced for a study of blood T cell repertoires in COVID-19. V lost 6 bases to trimming and J lost 1 base; unmatched junction nucleotides: 10. CDR1 and CDR2 (germline): MNHEY, SMNVEV (reference sequence). CDR3 length equals 16 residues. Original handling: Estimated nucleated cell counts came from reference gene primer amplification. The repertoire was sequenced with immunoSEQ multiplex PCR; TCRdb's copy has only in-frame clones and lacks some. The DNA was the basis for D and trimming; V, J and clone size are from that table. Here the sample spans roughly 130,000 clones, about 79% being singletons.

The sample consisted of PBMCs or T cells enriched from blood (not recorded which). The source of this sequence is a man aged 50-60 years who had recovered from COVID-19. This rearrangement joins TRBV27 to TRBJ1-1, with 8 positions matching TRBD1. CDR3 in amino acids: CASSPNPGGPNTEAFF. The DNA for the CDR3 is TGTGCCAGCAGCCCGAATCCAGGGGGCCCGAACACTGAAGCTTTCTTT.